This entry is about one T cell receptor (beta chain). What it binds is not known. PCR used 60 Vbeta primers and 13 Jbeta primers. Methods used by the authors: Later analysis identified 80 million to 85 million unique TCR beta chains, approximately 11 million shared. Profiling relied on immunoSEQ multiplex PCR, and the TCRdb table lists in-frame clones only, not all of them. The V and J calls and clone size come from that table; D and trimming were worked out from the DNA. The table lists approximately 150,000 clones, around 70% of them singletons. The sample belongs to a study of cytomegalovirus exposure and HLA in healthy donors. General observations from the study: For presence/absence analyses, sequencing depth was assumed to be roughly uniform across donors.

This CDR3 is 14 amino acids long. Per germline, CDR1 LNHDA and CDR2 SQIVND (reference sequence). V lost 7 bases, J lost 1 base, and 13 bases lay in between. The sample taken for sequencing was PBMCs. V is TRBV19 and J is TRBJ1-1; weak D call: TRBD1 (6 bases). The receptor comes from a young man in good health and CMV-seropositive. CDR3 nucleotides: TGTGCCAGTACCGTGGACAGTGGGAACACTGAAGCTTTCTTT. It specifies CASTVDSGNTEAFF.